The rows below give T cell receptor beta chains drawn from one sample of a study of OX40 agonist ivuxolimab in advanced cancers. Some clones are missing from TCRdb's copy, which holds only in-frame ones; the method was immunoSEQ multiplex PCR. The table includes about 50,000 clones, approximately 93% detected once. This specimen consisted of CD4+ or CD8+ T cells sorted from blood, obtained in a trial of the OX40 agonist ivuxolimab. These receptors all come from an adult with an advanced solid tumor such as melanoma, head and neck, liver or kidney cancer. Both conserved end residues are part of each CDR3. Fields, in order: D gene, J gene, V gene, clone size, CDR3 length, CDR3 protein, CDR3 DNA. A D gene is named only where the DNA matches it firmly. Size tells how often a clone was seen (once, few, many) or the class of an expanded clone, and some rows leave it out.

D gene: .
J gene: TRBJ1-5
V gene: TRBV4-3
clone size: once
CDR3 length: 15
CDR3 protein: CASSQLQGDGQPQHF
CDR3 DNA: TGCGCCAGCAGCCAATTACAGGGAGACGGGCAGCCCCAGCATTTT

D gene: .
J gene: TRBJ1-2
V gene: TRBV27
clone size: .
CDR3 length: 14
CDR3 protein: CASSLPGLAAGYTF
CDR3 DNA: TGTGCCAGCAGTCTACCGGGACTGGCGGCCGGCTACACCTTC

D gene: TRBD1
J gene: TRBJ2-5
V gene: TRBV7-2
clone size: .
CDR3 length: 15
CDR3 protein: CASSFGQGTRKTQYF
CDR3 DNA: TGTGCCAGCAGCTTTGGACAGGGGACGAGAAAGACCCAGTACTTC

D gene: .
J gene: TRBJ2-7
V gene: TRBV4-1
clone size: .
CDR3 length: 14
CDR3 protein: CASSQSFANYEQYF
CDR3 DNA: TGCGCCAGCAGCCAGAGTTTTGCGAACTACGAGCAGTACTTC

D gene: .
J gene: TRBJ2-7
V gene: TRBV7-9
clone size: .
CDR3 length: 11
CDR3 protein: CASSLIGEQYF
CDR3 DNA: TGTGCCAGCAGCTTAATAGGCGAGCAGTACTTC

D gene: .
J gene: TRBJ2-3
V gene: TRBV28
clone size: .
CDR3 length: 13
CDR3 protein: CASSFGSTDTQYF
CDR3 DNA: TGTGCCAGCAGTTTCGGGAGCACAGATACGCAGTATTTT

D gene: TRBD1
J gene: TRBJ2-7
V gene: TRBV28
clone size: once
CDR3 length: 14
CDR3 protein: CASVSGTGTYEQYF
CDR3 DNA: TGTGCCAGCGTATCGGGGACAGGAACCTACGAGCAGTACTTC

D gene: .
J gene: TRBJ2-7
V gene: TRBV27
clone size: .
CDR3 length: 14
CDR3 protein: CASSLGGTSYEQYF
CDR3 DNA: TGTGCCAGCAGTTTGGGGGGCACCTCCTACGAGCAGTACTTC

D gene: TRBD2
J gene: TRBJ2-1
V gene: TRBV4-3
clone size: .
CDR3 length: 13
CDR3 protein: CASSQENGGKQFF
CDR3 DNA: TGCGCCAGCAGCCAAGAAAACGGGGGGAAGCAGTTCTTC

D gene: .
J gene: TRBJ2-3
V gene: TRBV18
clone size: .
CDR3 length: 13
CDR3 protein: CASSPPLGDTQYF
CDR3 DNA: TGTGCCAGCTCACCACCTCTGGGGGATACGCAGTATTTT

D gene: .
J gene: TRBJ2-7
V gene: TRBV28
clone size: .
CDR3 length: 15
CDR3 protein: CASSFLTGPTYEQYF
CDR3 DNA: TGTGCCAGCAGTTTCCTAACCGGGCCGACCTACGAGCAGTACTTC

D gene: .
J gene: TRBJ1-1
V gene: TRBV5-6
clone size: .
CDR3 length: 15
CDR3 protein: CASSLSGALNTEAFF
CDR3 DNA: TGTGCCAGCAGCTTGTCTGGGGCGCTGAACACTGAAGCTTTCTTT

D gene: .
J gene: TRBJ2-1
V gene: TRBV4-1
clone size: .
CDR3 length: 16
CDR3 protein: CASSQAGQSPRNEQFF
CDR3 DNA: TGCGCCAGCAGCCAAGCCGGACAGTCCCCCCGCAATGAGCAGTTCTTC

D gene: .
J gene: TRBJ1-1
V gene: TRBV7-6
clone size: medium-sized
CDR3 length: 15
CDR3 protein: CASSLEHLANTEAFF
CDR3 DNA: TGTGCCAGCAGCTTAGAACATTTGGCGAACACTGAAGCTTTCTTT

D gene: .
J gene: TRBJ2-1
V gene: TRBV27
clone size: .
CDR3 length: 15
CDR3 protein: CASSLKGPWDNEQFF
CDR3 DNA: TGTGCCAGCAGTTTAAAGGGGCCCTGGGACAATGAGCAGTTCTTC

D gene: TRBD1
J gene: TRBJ2-7
V gene: TRBV5-1
clone size: .
CDR3 length: 15
CDR3 protein: CASSVRQGYSYEQYF
CDR3 DNA: TGCGCCAGCAGCGTGAGACAGGGCTACTCCTACGAGCAGTACTTC

D gene: TRBD1
J gene: TRBJ2-3
V gene: TRBV19
clone size: .
CDR3 length: 13
CDR3 protein: CASSGTGWDTQYF
CDR3 DNA: TGTGCCAGTTCCGGGACAGGATGGGATACGCAGTATTTT

D gene: TRBD2
J gene: TRBJ2-7
V gene: TRBV2
clone size: .
CDR3 length: 16
CDR3 protein: CASSGSEAGDLWEQYF
CDR3 DNA: TGTGCCAGCAGTGGGAGCGAAGCGGGAGACCTCTGGGAGCAGTACTTC

D gene: TRBD2
J gene: TRBJ2-7
V gene: TRBV4-3
clone size: .
CDR3 length: 16
CDR3 protein: CASSQETTSGSYEQYF
CDR3 DNA: TGCGCCAGCAGCCAAGAGACAACTAGCGGGAGTTACGAGCAGTACTTC

D gene: TRBD2
J gene: TRBJ2-1
V gene: TRBV19
clone size: once
CDR3 length: 15
CDR3 protein: CASSATSGRRYEQFF
CDR3 DNA: TGTGCCAGTAGTGCCACTAGCGGGAGGCGCTATGAGCAGTTCTTC

D gene: .
J gene: TRBJ2-7
V gene: TRBV4-2
clone size: .
CDR3 length: 13
CDR3 protein: CASSPGLIYEQYF
CDR3 DNA: TGTGCCAGCAGCCCCGGACTGATCTACGAGCAGTACTTC

D gene: .
J gene: TRBJ2-3
V gene: TRBV6-4
clone size: .
CDR3 length: 12
CDR3 protein: CASSDTDVAQYF
CDR3 DNA: TGTGCCAGCAGTGACACGGACGTTGCGCAGTATTTT

D gene: TRBD1
J gene: TRBJ1-5
V gene: TRBV28
clone size: .
CDR3 length: 16
CDR3 protein: CASSSPDRAGNQPQHF
CDR3 DNA: TGTGCCAGCAGCTCTCCGGACAGGGCCGGCAATCAGCCCCAGCATTTT

D gene: .
J gene: TRBJ2-7
V gene: TRBV7-9
clone size: .
CDR3 length: 13
CDR3 protein: CASTAGQAYEQYF
CDR3 DNA: TGTGCCAGCACCGCGGGCCAGGCCTACGAGCAGTACTTC

D gene: .
J gene: TRBJ2-1
V gene: TRBV5-1
clone size: .
CDR3 length: 14
CDR3 protein: CASSLALTVNEQFF
CDR3 DNA: TGCGCCAGCAGCTTGGCTTTGACAGTCAATGAGCAGTTCTTC

D gene: TRBD2
J gene: TRBJ2-2
V gene: TRBV27
clone size: .
CDR3 length: 16
CDR3 protein: CASSSFAGDQTGELFF
CDR3 DNA: TGTGCCAGCAGTTCCTTCGCGGGAGATCAGACCGGGGAGCTGTTTTTT

D gene: .
J gene: TRBJ2-5
V gene: TRBV7-9
clone size: .
CDR3 length: 14
CDR3 protein: CASSRPGERETQYF
CDR3 DNA: TGTGCCAGCAGCCGCCCGGGCGAGCGGGAGACCCAGTACTTC

D gene: .
J gene: TRBJ2-7
V gene: TRBV7-9
clone size: .
CDR3 length: 12
CDR3 protein: CASSLDPHEQYF
CDR3 DNA: TGTGCCAGCAGCTTAGACCCTCACGAGCAGTACTTC

D gene: .
J gene: TRBJ1-1
V gene: TRBV19
clone size: .
CDR3 length: 14
CDR3 protein: CASSIRESDTEAFF
CDR3 DNA: TGTGCCAGTAGTATCAGGGAGAGCGACACTGAAGCTTTCTTT

D gene: .
J gene: TRBJ1-5
V gene: TRBV19
clone size: few
CDR3 length: 13
CDR3 protein: CASSTPTLEPQHF
CDR3 DNA: TGTGCCAGTAGTACCCCCACGTTAGAGCCCCAGCATTTT

D gene: TRBD2
J gene: TRBJ2-1
V gene: TRBV30
clone size: .
CDR3 length: 15
CDR3 protein: CAWSLASGIYNEQFF
CDR3 DNA: TGTGCCTGGAGTTTGGCTAGCGGGATCTACAATGAGCAGTTCTTC

D gene: .
J gene: TRBJ2-3
V gene: TRBV9
clone size: once
CDR3 length: 13
CDR3 protein: CASSVVPTDTQYF
CDR3 DNA: TGTGCCAGCAGCGTAGTACCCACAGATACGCAGTATTTT

D gene: .
J gene: TRBJ2-3
V gene: TRBV5-6
clone size: .
CDR3 length: 13
CDR3 protein: CASSLVNPDTQYF
CDR3 DNA: TGTGCCAGCAGCTTGGTGAATCCAGATACGCAGTATTTT

D gene: .
J gene: TRBJ2-2
V gene: TRBV19
clone size: .
CDR3 length: 13
CDR3 protein: CASSMGWARELFF
CDR3 DNA: TGTGCCAGTAGTATGGGGTGGGCCCGGGAGCTGTTTTTT

D gene: TRBD1
J gene: TRBJ2-7
V gene: TRBV4-3
clone size: .
CDR3 length: 14
CDR3 protein: CASSQLTGGSEQYF
CDR3 DNA: TGCGCCAGCAGCCAACTAACAGGGGGCTCGGAGCAGTACTTC

D gene: .
J gene: TRBJ2-5
V gene: TRBV4-2
clone size: .
CDR3 length: 14
CDR3 protein: CASNQEFGGETQYF
CDR3 DNA: TGTGCCAGCAACCAAGAATTTGGAGGAGAGACCCAGTACTTC

D gene: .
J gene: TRBJ2-7
V gene: TRBV28
clone size: .
CDR3 length: 16
CDR3 protein: CVSSFYRAGSSYEQYF
CDR3 DNA: TGTGTCAGCAGTTTTTACAGGGCAGGGAGCTCCTACGAGCAGTACTTC

D gene: .
J gene: TRBJ2-5
V gene: TRBV7-2
clone size: .
CDR3 length: 14
CDR3 protein: CASSLGGARETQYF
CDR3 DNA: TGTGCCAGCAGCTTAGGGGGGGCCAGAGAGACCCAGTACTTC

D gene: TRBD2
J gene: TRBJ2-3
V gene: TRBV9
clone size: .
CDR3 length: 17
CDR3 protein: CASSLGLAGGITDTQYF
CDR3 DNA: TGTGCCAGCAGCCTAGGACTAGCGGGAGGGATTACAGATACGCAGTATTTT

D gene: .
J gene: TRBJ2-1
V gene: TRBV27
clone size: .
CDR3 length: 14
CDR3 protein: CASRALYPYNEQFF
CDR3 DNA: TGTGCCAGCAGAGCACTCTACCCTTACAATGAGCAGTTCTTC

D gene: .
J gene: TRBJ2-7
V gene: TRBV7-2
clone size: .
CDR3 length: 13
CDR3 protein: CASTTSGRYEQYF
CDR3 DNA: TGTGCCAGCACCACTTCGGGGAGATACGAGCAGTACTTC

D gene: .
J gene: TRBJ1-1
V gene: TRBV27
clone size: .
CDR3 length: 15
CDR3 protein: CASSLSKVILAEAFF
CDR3 DNA: TGTGCCAGCAGTTTATCGAAGGTTATCTTAGCTGAAGCTTTCTTT

D gene: TRBD1
J gene: TRBJ1-5
V gene: TRBV4-1
clone size: .
CDR3 length: 17
CDR3 protein: CASSQDLADRINQPQHF
CDR3 DNA: TGCGCCAGCAGCCAAGATCTCGCGGACAGGATAAATCAGCCCCAGCATTTT

D gene: TRBD2
J gene: TRBJ2-7
V gene: TRBV9
clone size: .
CDR3 length: 15
CDR3 protein: CASSSSGRSSGEQYF
CDR3 DNA: TGTGCCAGCAGCTCTAGCGGGAGATCTTCGGGCGAGCAGTACTTC

D gene: .
J gene: TRBJ2-1
V gene: TRBV5-1
clone size: .
CDR3 length: 17
CDR3 protein: CASSPGRIMGPDNEQFF
CDR3 DNA: TGCGCCAGCAGCCCGGGACGGATCATGGGCCCTGACAATGAGCAGTTCTTC

D gene: .
J gene: TRBJ2-7
V gene: TRBV28
clone size: .
CDR3 length: 17
CDR3 protein: CASSLSTADGDPYEQYF
CDR3 DNA: TGTGCCAGCAGTTTATCGACTGCGGACGGAGATCCCTACGAGCAGTACTTC

D gene: .
J gene: TRBJ2-5
V gene: TRBV19
clone size: .
CDR3 length: 13
CDR3 protein: CASRPGAEETQYF
CDR3 DNA: TGTGCCAGTAGGCCAGGAGCGGAAGAGACCCAGTACTTC

D gene: TRBD1
J gene: TRBJ1-2
V gene: TRBV28
clone size: once
CDR3 length: 17
CDR3 protein: CASSHLDRESPLYGYTF
CDR3 DNA: TGTGCCAGCAGCCACCTGGACAGGGAATCTCCTCTCTATGGCTACACCTTC

D gene: .
J gene: TRBJ2-4
V gene: TRBV7-9
clone size: few
CDR3 length: 13
CDR3 protein: CASSLIGKNIQYF
CDR3 DNA: TGTGCCAGCAGCTTAATAGGAAAAAACATTCAGTACTTC

D gene: .
J gene: TRBJ2-3
V gene: TRBV18
clone size: .
CDR3 length: 14
CDR3 protein: CASSPEGGVDTQYF
CDR3 DNA: TGTGCCAGCTCACCAGAAGGGGGAGTGGATACGCAGTATTTT